These 10 T cell receptor beta chains were all obtained from the same sample, sequenced in a study of blood T cell repertoires in COVID-19 (dated by TCRdb to the early 2020s). Library preparation was by the immunoSEQ multiplex PCR assay. Drawn from immuneACCESS, this table holds only the in-frame rearrangements with V and J called that TCRdb kept. Clones are partly lost; checked studies trace under half to an unresolved V gene and leave the rest unexplained. Within this sample are approximately 150,000 clones, with about 90% of them counted one time only. The ten top clones hold more than 3% of the sample. Sequencing was carried out using peripheral blood. The receptors come from an older woman with acute or convalescent COVID-19.

This clone was counted between two and nine times. V usage is TRBV7-7 and J usage is TRBJ1-4, with D possibly matching TRBD1 (5 bases). The V end lost 4 bases, the J end lost 8 bases, and 11 bases lay between the germline ends. Germline CDR1 and CDR2: SSHAT and FNYEAQ (reference sequence). The length of the CDR3 is 13 residues. The CDR3 reads CASSSGVREKLFF. The CDR3 bases are TGTGCCAGCAGCTCGGGGGTTCGGGAAAAACTGTTTTTT.

V gene TRBV20-1 combines with J gene TRBJ1-2, with TRBD1 as a possible D gene (6 bases). Trimming removed 3 bases at V and 4 bases at J, with 9 bases between. Germline V CDR1 and CDR2: DFQATT, SNEGSKA (reference sequence). The CDR3 has 12 amino acids. The CDR3, as DNA: TGCAGTGCTAGTTGGGGGCCCTATGGCTACACCTTC. This translates into CSASWGPYGYTF.

The chain joins TRBV2 to TRBJ2-6, with TRBD1 identical over 8 bases. Germline-derived CDR1 and CDR2 are SNHLY and FYNNEI. V dropped 6 bases and J dropped 1; count of bases not matched to a gene: 5. This CDR3 is 16 amino acids long. CDR3 DNA: TGTGCCAGCAGCAGGACAGGGCTTTCTGGGGCCAACGTCCTGACTTTC. Protein: CASSRTGLSGANVLTF.

The genes are TRBV6-5 and TRBJ2-1; 13 bases are shared with TRBD2. The germline V gene encodes CDR1 MNHEY and CDR2 SVGAGI. There are 15 residues in the CDR3. The trim removed 4 bases at V and 7 bases at J, leaving 4 bases unmatched. In DNA form, the CDR3 reads TGTGCCAGCAGTTCTCCGGGACTAGCGGGGAATGAGCAGTTCTTC. This translates into CASSSPGLAGNEQFF.

This clone was seen only a few times. CDR3 nucleotide sequence: TGTGCCAGCGTCCGAAGGACAGGGACGAAAAATCAGCCCCAGCATTTT. Translation: CASVRRTGTKNQPQHF. The V gene is TRBV28, the J gene TRBJ1-5; the match to TRBD1 covers 8 bases. The CDR3 sequence is 16 residues long. The V gene end was trimmed by 8 bases and the J gene end by 4 bases; junction bases not matched to a gene: 13. Germline CDR1 is MDHEN and CDR2 is SYDVKM.

This chain uses TRBV10-3 with TRBJ2-3, with D perhaps TRBD1 (5 bases). The CDR3 sequence is 15 residues long. The V and J ends lost 2 bases and 3 bases respectively, with 12 bases between them. CDR1 ENHRY and CDR2 SYGVKD come from the germline V gene. The CDR3 nucleotides read TGTGCCATCAGTGAGCAGGGTTCGGTGACAGATACGCAGTATTTT. Its translation: CAISEQGSVTDTQYF.

This rearrangement joins TRBV4-3 to TRBJ1-2; TRBD1 agrees at 7 bases. Germline V gives CDR1 LGHNA, CDR2 YSLEER. The CDR3 covers 16 residues. V lost 0 bases to trimming and J lost 1 base; unmatched junction nucleotides: 5. The CDR3 is CASSQEDRSLNYGYTF. The CDR3 coding sequence is TGCGCCAGCAGCCAAGAGGACAGGAGCCTTAACTATGGCTACACCTTC.

This chain uses TRBV19 with TRBJ2-2, with TRBD2 as a possible D gene (6 bases). The CDR3 has 14 residues. CDR1 is LNHDA and CDR2 is SQIVND in the germline V gene (reference sequence). V lost 7 bases, J lost 4 bases, and 13 bases lay in between. CDR3 nucleotide sequence: TGTGCCAGTAAAGAGACAGCGGGCACCGGGGAGCTGTTTTTT. Its translation is CASKETAGTGELFF.

The sample holds a few counts of this clone. The chain links TRBV20-1 to TRBJ1-1, with 7 bases matching TRBD1. The ends lost 3 bases at V and 11 bases at J; junction bases unmatched: 6. Germline values: CDR1 DFQATT, CDR2 SNEGSKA (reference sequence). CDR3 size: 11 residues. The CDR3 reads CSASPTGSAFF. The CDR3 coding sequence is TGCAGTGCTAGCCCGACAGGGAGCGCTTTCTTT.

The gene calls are TRBV7-9 and TRBJ1-4, with a weak D call TRBD1 (5 bases). The CDR3 runs to 16 residues. Per the germline V gene, CDR1 is SEHNR and CDR2 is FQNEAQ (reference sequence). V lost 5 bases and J 1 base, leaving 14 bases between the germline ends. CDR3 loop: CASSPGGGITNEKLFF. The DNA of the CDR3 is TGTGCCAGCAGCCCCGGTGGGGGGATAACTAATGAAAAACTGTTTTTT.